The 20 T cell receptor beta chains presented below share a single source sample, sequenced in a study of blood T cell repertoires in COVID-19. This table comes from immunoSEQ multiplex PCR, and its TCRdb copy is limited to in-frame clones, with some not included. This sample has roughly 200,000 clones, with 82% found just once. Source material: peripheral blood. The source is a woman aged 55-70 years with COVID-19, enrolled during active disease.

The CDR3 sequence is CSVEDLLSSYNEQFF. For the CDR3, the DNA is TGCAGCGTTGAAGACCTGCTTAGCTCCTACAATGAGCAGTTCTTC. V is TRBV29-1 and J is TRBJ2-1; the D is unclear. The CDR3 extends over 15 amino acids. CDR1 SQVTM and CDR2 ANQGSEA come from the germline V gene. The V end lost 0 bases, the J end lost 0 bases, and 9 bases lay between the germline ends.

The rearrangement links TRBV5-5 to TRBJ2-3; a possible D gene is TRBD1 (6 bases). The length of the CDR3 is 14 residues. Germline V lookup: CDR1 SGHKS, CDR2 YYEKEE (reference sequence). V dropped 3 bases and J dropped 2 bases, with 10 bases sitting between them. The CDR3 region is CASSSQGYTDTQYF. The CDR3 DNA is TGTGCCAGCAGCTCACAGGGTTACACAGATACGCAGTATTTT.

This clone has a single count. This chain joins TRBV28 and TRBJ1-6, with 9 bases fitting TRBD1. Germline V gives CDR1 MDHEN, CDR2 SYDVKM. Germline trimming cut 6 bases from V and 2 bases from J; bases unmatched to any gene: 11. The CDR3 consists of 18 residues. The CDR3 nucleotides read TGTGCCAGCAGGTCGGGACAGGGCGGTAGGGCCTATAATTCACCCCTCCACTTT. This gives the protein CASRSGQGGRAYNSPLHF.

This chain joins TRBV5-1 and TRBJ1-2, with a possible D match to TRBD1 (6 bases). CDR1 SGHRS and CDR2 YFSETQ come from the germline V gene. Trimming cost V 3 bases and J 4 bases, with 13 bases left between them. This CDR3 has 14 residues. In nucleotides, the CDR3 is TGCGCCAGCAGCTCTGAACAGGGTACCTATGGCTACACCTTC. Translating gives CASSSEQGTYGYTF.

The chain links TRBV21-1 to TRBJ1-5; the D call TRBD1 from the table was never checked on the DNA. TRBV21-1 is a listed pseudogene. This CDR3 has 17 residues. The CDR3 loop is CASMIDRDPYSNQPQHF. The CDR3 bases are TGTGCCAGCATGATTGACAGGGACCCATATAGCAATCAGCCCCAGCATTTT.

The V call is TRBV7-2, the J call TRBJ2-6, with 8 bases aligning to TRBD1. Germline assignment: CDR1 SGHTA and CDR2 FQGNSA. CDR3 length: 18 residues. After removal of 5 bases from V and 1 base from J, the junction contained 10 bases not matched to a gene. The CDR3 sequence is CASSAQGALRSGANVLTF. The CDR3 bases are TGTGCCAGCAGCGCTCAGGGGGCCCTTCGGTCTGGGGCCAACGTCCTGACTTTC.

The CDR3 nucleotides are TGTGCCAGCAGTTCCCTAAAAGGGGACCAAGAGACCCAGTACTTC. Its translation is CASSSLKGDQETQYF. The rearrangement joins TRBV27 to TRBJ2-5; tentatively, D is TRBD1 (5 bases). This CDR3 has 15 residues. V was pared by 4 bases and J by 0 bases, with 12 bases between. Germline V gene sequence: CDR1 MNHEY, CDR2 SMNVEV (reference sequence).

J is TRBJ2-7 and V is TRBV6-5; perhaps TRBD1 as D (6 bases). Germline lookup yields CDR1 MNHEY and CDR2 SVGAGI. The length of the CDR3 is 13 residues. V was trimmed by 8 bases and J by 2 bases, leaving 13 bases between them. Here the CDR3 reads CASATGYAYEQYF. CDR3 bases: TGTGCCAGCGCCACAGGGTATGCCTACGAGCAGTACTTC.

This clone was counted a single time. In nucleotides, the CDR3 is TGTGCCAGTCGGGGCAGGGGTGAGGGAAAACTGTTTTTT. Translating it yields CASRGRGEGKLFF. This sequence joins TRBV19 and TRBJ1-4, with D perhaps TRBD1 (6 bases). Per the germline V gene, CDR1 is LNHDA and CDR2 is SQIVND (reference sequence). This CDR3 has 13 residues. The V gene lost 8 bases and the J gene lost 10 bases, with 17 bases spanning the gap.

The chain employs TRBV28 and TRBJ2-3, with 11 bases fitting TRBD2. CDR1 and CDR2 (germline): MDHEN, SYDVKM. V lost 3 bases and J lost 8; bases outside the gene matches: 10. CDR3 length: 16 residues. The CDR3 coding sequence is TGTGCCAGCAGTTTTGGGACTAGCGGAGGGCGCGCTACGCAGTATTTT. This translates into CASSFGTSGGRATQYF.

The J gene is TRBJ2-5, the V gene TRBV21-1; no check of the table's D call, TRBD2, against the DNA was made. TRBV21-1 is labeled a pseudogene. This CDR3 spans 17 amino acids. CDR3: CASSKAGRLTLQETQYF. CDR3 DNA sequence: TGTGCCAGCAGCAAAGCGGGTCGACTGACTCTCCAAGAGACCCAGTACTTC.

This chain joins TRBV7-8 and TRBJ1-4; unclear D gene. Trimming took off 3 bases at V and 0 bases at J, with 11 bases between the two ends. CDR1 is SGHVS, CDR2 FQNEAQ, per germline. This CDR3 is built from 16 residues. Here the CDR3 DNA reads TGTGCCAGCAGCTTTACTGGGCAGGCAACTAATGAAAAACTGTTTTTT. This encodes CASSFTGQATNEKLFF.

This clone appeared a few times. The CDR3 DNA follows: TGTGCCAGCAGCTCGGCCCTGACAGGGACCAACACCGGGGAGCTGTTTTTT. This codes for CASSSALTGTNTGELFF. The rearrangement joins TRBV7-2 to TRBJ2-2; 7 bases line up with TRBD1. CDR1 and CDR2 (germline): SGHTA, FQGNSA. CDR3 length equals 17 residues. Trimming took 4 bases from V and 2 from J; bases not matched to a gene: 10.

The V gene is TRBV27, the J gene TRBJ2-1; D might be TRBD2 (6 bases). The CDR3 extends over 12 amino acids. Trimming removed 5 bases from V and 8 bases from J, with 10 bases in between. Germline V gene lookup returns CDR1 MNHEY and CDR2 SMNVEV (reference sequence). The CDR3 nucleotides are TGTGCCAGCAGTAGTAGCGGCGATGAGCAGTTCTTC. Amino acids: CASSSSGDEQFF.

This clone showed up many times. V is TRBV7-2 and J is TRBJ1-2; D is uncertain. The germline CDR1 and CDR2 sequences are SGHTA and FQGNSA. The length of the CDR3 is 14 residues. Trimming removed 5 bases at V and 4 bases at J, with 14 bases between. The CDR3 region is CASSVNSGTYGYTF. DNA of the CDR3: TGTGCCAGCAGCGTAAACTCGGGTACCTATGGCTACACCTTC.

V is TRBV9 and J is TRBJ1-6, with D perhaps TRBD1 (6 bases). This CDR3 is built from 14 residues. V was clipped by 4 bases and J by 6 bases, with 11 bases between them. The germline gives CDR1 SGDLS, CDR2 YYNGEE. The CDR3 DNA reads TGTGCCAGCAGCCCAACAGGGACTAATTCACCCCTCCACTTT. It is translated as CASSPTGTNSPLHF. Filled out from reference TRBV9 and TRBJ1-6, the complete variable domain reads DSGVTQTPKHLITATGQRVTLRCSPRSGDLSVYWYQQSLDQGLQFLIQYYNGEERAKGNILERFSAQQFPDLHSELNLSSLELGDSALYFCASSPTGTNSPLHFGNGTRLTVT.

The chain carries TRBV29-1 and TRBJ2-2; 12 positions agree with TRBD1. CDR3 length: 15 residues. Losses at the gene ends were 6 bases for V and 7 bases for J; bases not matched to a gene: 9. Germline-derived CDR1 and CDR2 are SQVTM and ANQGSEA. This CDR3 is CSVGPGQGAYGELFF. The CDR3 bases are TGCAGCGTCGGACCGGGACAGGGGGCATACGGGGAGCTGTTTTTT.

V gene TRBV3-1 (or the pseudogene TRBV3-2) combines with J gene TRBJ1-1, with D possibly matching TRBD1 (6 bases). Trimming pared 4 bases from V and 2 bases from J, leaving 11 bases between. CDR3 length: 14 residues. Germline CDR1 reads LGHDT; CDR2 reads YNNKEL (reference sequence). The CDR3 DNA is TGTGCCAGCAGCCTCAGGACAGTTAACACTGAAGCTTTCTTT. Encoded protein: CASSLRTVNTEAFF.

This chain uses TRBV4-1 with TRBJ2-1; 7 bases fit TRBD2. The CDR3 extends over 17 amino acids. V gave up 1 base and J gave up 0 bases; unmatched junction bases: 6. Germline CDR1 and CDR2: MGHRA and YSYEKL. CDR3 region: CASSQGPAGSSYNEQFF. CDR3 nucleotides: TGCGCCAGCAGCCAAGGCCCAGCGGGGAGCTCCTACAATGAGCAGTTCTTC.

As DNA, the CDR3 is TGTGCCAGCAGCCCTCCTACAGGGTCGGGTTCACCCCTCCACTTT. Translated: CASSPPTGSGSPLHF. J is TRBJ1-6 and V is TRBV4-2, with D perhaps matching TRBD1 (6 bases). The germline V gene has CDR1 LGHNA and CDR2 YNFKEQ. This CDR3 region has 15 residues. V was pared by 4 bases and J by 9 bases, with 16 bases between.